This T cell receptor beta chain emerged from a study of blood T cells in healthy people across ages. As for the study in general: Template switching captured about one barcoded beta molecule per two T cells.

The use of a sample-barcoded 5' primer and a J-beta primer mix characterized a second PCR of roughly 7 to 11 cycles. Each CDR3 protein gets one entry after TCRdb re-called the 5' RACE reads with MiXCR. The profile shows 550,000 to 750,000 distinct CDR3 sequences, more than 20% of them singletons. CDR3 length: 14 residues. Per germline, CDR1 LGHDT and CDR2 YNNKEL (reference sequence). The V and J ends lost 1 base and 6 bases, in that order; junction bases with no gene match: 3. This clonotype was sampled from a man aged 65-85 years in good health. Sequenced input: blood. V is TRBV3-1 and J is TRBJ2-1; TRBD2 aligns across 7 bases. Here the CDR3 reads CASSQVPSGNEQFF. CDR3 DNA: TGTGCCAGCAGCCAAGTCCCTAGCGGCAATGAGCAGTTCTTC.